What follows are 5 T cell receptor beta chains derived from one specimen sequenced in a study of shared clonotypes between healthy human individuals. Repertoires were generated with immunoSEQ multiplex PCR, while TCRdb's copy carries only in-frame clones and drops some. This table has around 940,000 clones, over 60% appearing once. The sequenced sample consisted of memory CD4+ T cells sorted from blood. Specified subset: CD45RA-negative fraction. These receptor sequences come from a man between 18 and 29 years old in good health.

The gene calls are TRBV27 and TRBJ1-5; 10 nucleotides line up with TRBD1. The CDR3 totals 16 residues. J gave up 2 bases and V 5 bases, and 6 bases lay outside the gene matches. The germline gives CDR1 MNHEY, CDR2 SMNVEV (reference sequence). The CDR3 DNA follows: TGTGCCAGCAGTCCAGGGACAGGGGTGGGCAATCAGCCCCAGCATTTT. This codes for CASSPGTGVGNQPQHF.

V usage is TRBV10-1 and J usage is TRBJ2-3, with D maybe TRBD2 (5 bases). V lost 1 base, J lost 11 bases, and 16 bases lay in between. Germline CDR1 and CDR2: WNHNN and SYGVQD (reference sequence). CDR3 length equals 14 residues. The CDR3, as DNA: TGCGCCAGCAGTGAGTTGAACCTGAACCGGGGGCAGTATTTT. Translation: CASSELNLNRGQYF.

The chain links TRBV6-1 to TRBJ2-2, with TRBD2 matching over 7 bases. V shed 5 bases, J shed 4 bases, and the junction held 7 bases outside the gene matches. Germline V gene lookup returns CDR1 MNHNS and CDR2 SASEGT. The length of the CDR3 is 15 residues. The CDR3 loop reads CASSLAEWGTGELFF. Written as DNA, the CDR3 is TGTGCCAGCAGTCTAGCGGAATGGGGCACCGGGGAGCTGTTTTTT.

This chain uses TRBV9 with TRBJ2-7; D is undetermined. V lost 0 bases and J 3 bases, leaving 10 bases between the germline ends. CDR3 size: 14 residues. Germline V gene data show CDR1 as SGDLS and CDR2 as YYNGEE. The chain's CDR3 is CASSVGGSLYEQYF. CDR3 DNA: TGTGCCAGCAGCGTAGGTGGCAGCCTCTACGAGCAGTACTTC.

A single count supports this clone. The rearrangement joins TRBV6-5 to TRBJ1-2; 7 bases match TRBD1. The CDR3 extends over 13 amino acids. V dropped 6 bases and J dropped 6; count of bases not matched to a gene: 7. Germline CDR1 reads MNHEY; CDR2 reads SVGAGI. Here the CDR3 reads CASRGRGTDGYTF. The CDR3 nucleotides are TGTGCCAGCAGGGGACGGGGGACAGATGGCTACACCTTC.